Following are 7 T cell receptor beta chains from one sample sequenced in a study of shared clonotypes between healthy human individuals. Generated by immunoSEQ multiplex PCR, the TCRdb table keeps only in-frame clones and is missing some. Here the sample spans 550,000 to 600,000 clones, roughly 98% being singletons. CD45RO negativity and positive selection for CCR7 defined naive CD8 cells, a population that excluded terminally differentiated effector memory CD45RA+ cells. Sequencing was done on a sample of naive CD8+ T cells sorted from blood. Receptors originate from a man aged 30-40 years in good health.

This clone was recorded once. This chain joins TRBV10-3 and TRBJ1-2; no firm D call. This CDR3 region has 13 residues. Germline lookup yields CDR1 ENHRY and CDR2 SYGVKD. The V end was cut by 10 bases, the J end by 2 bases, with 14 bases between. CDR3 sequence: CATPITENYGYTF. The CDR3 nucleotides are TGTGCCACACCCATTACAGAGAACTATGGCTACACCTTC.

Comments on this clone: This sample includes further DNA sequences coding for the same CDR3. The V gene is TRBV9, the J gene TRBJ1-1, with 11 bases fitting TRBD1. Germline-derived CDR1 and CDR2 are SGDLS and YYNGEE. Trimming took 2 bases from V and 0 from J; bases not matched to a gene: 0. CDR3 size: 15 residues. The DNA of the CDR3 is TGTGCCAGCAGCGTGGGACAGGGGGTGAACACTGAAGCTTTCTTT. Amino acids: CASSVGQGVNTEAFF.

The chain is built from TRBV14 and TRBJ1-1; D is perhaps TRBD1 (5 bases). The CDR3 runs to 16 residues. CDR1 and CDR2 (germline): SGHDN, FVKESK. Trimming took 6 bases from V and 4 from J, leaving 21 bases between them. In DNA form, the CDR3 reads TGTGCCAGCAGGGATTTCGGGGGATTTGGGGGCACTGAAGCTTTCTTT. As protein: CASRDFGGFGGTEAFF.

The CDR3 sequence is CASSIAGGGPGAPDYNEQFF. DNA of the CDR3: TGTGCCAGTAGTATAGCTGGGGGAGGGCCCGGGGCGCCAGACTACAATGAGCAGTTCTTC. V gene TRBV19 combines with J gene TRBJ2-1, with 7 positions matching TRBD2. The CDR3 is 20 amino acids. Unmatched junction bases numbered 18, after V lost 1 base and J lost 3 bases. The germline V gene encodes CDR1 LNHDA and CDR2 SQIVND (reference sequence). Supplemented by reference TRBV19 and TRBJ2-1, the full variable domain reads DGGITQSPKYLFRKEGQNVTLSCEQNLNHDAMYWYRQDPGQGLRLIYYSQIVNDFQKGDIAEGYSVSREKKESFPLTVTSAQKNPTAFYLCASSIAGGGPGAPDYNEQFFGPGTRLTVL.

This rearrangement joins TRBV11-2 to TRBJ2-7, with D perhaps matching TRBD2 (6 bases). The V gene lost 2 bases and the J gene lost 0 bases, with 8 bases spanning the gap. Germline lookup yields CDR1 SGHAT and CDR2 FQNNGV. There are 14 residues in the CDR3. DNA for the CDR3: TGTGCCAGCAGCTTAAGCGGGCCCTCCTACGAGCAGTACTTC. Protein sequence: CASSLSGPSYEQYF. Supplemented by reference TRBV11-2 and TRBJ2-7, the full variable domain reads EAGVAQSPRYKIIEKRQSVAFWCNPISGHATLYWYQQILGQGPKLLIQFQNNGVVDDSQLPKDRFSAERLKGVDSTLKIQPAKLEDSAVYLCASSLSGPSYEQYFGPGTRLTVT.

This clone was detected once. V is TRBV27 and J is TRBJ2-5, with D perhaps given as TRBD1 or TRBD2 (5 bases each). Germline V gene lookup returns CDR1 MNHEY and CDR2 SMNVEV (reference sequence). CDR3 size: 16 residues. Trimming removed 2 bases at V and 3 bases at J, with 16 bases between. CDR3 region: CASSLTPGAGKETQYF. The CDR3 DNA reads as TGTGCCAGCAGTTTAACCCCCGGGGCAGGGAAAGAGACCCAGTACTTC.

This sequence joins TRBV6-1 and TRBJ2-3; D possibly corresponds to TRBD2 (5 bases). V was trimmed by 3 bases and J by 4 bases, leaving 29 bases between them. The CDR3 runs 20 residues. The germline V gene has CDR1 MNHNS and CDR2 SASEGT. The CDR3 sequence is CASSDRIRDYEGSLADTQYF. In DNA, the CDR3 is TGTGCCAGCAGTGACCGAATCCGCGACTACGAGGGTTCTTTAGCAGATACGCAGTATTTT.